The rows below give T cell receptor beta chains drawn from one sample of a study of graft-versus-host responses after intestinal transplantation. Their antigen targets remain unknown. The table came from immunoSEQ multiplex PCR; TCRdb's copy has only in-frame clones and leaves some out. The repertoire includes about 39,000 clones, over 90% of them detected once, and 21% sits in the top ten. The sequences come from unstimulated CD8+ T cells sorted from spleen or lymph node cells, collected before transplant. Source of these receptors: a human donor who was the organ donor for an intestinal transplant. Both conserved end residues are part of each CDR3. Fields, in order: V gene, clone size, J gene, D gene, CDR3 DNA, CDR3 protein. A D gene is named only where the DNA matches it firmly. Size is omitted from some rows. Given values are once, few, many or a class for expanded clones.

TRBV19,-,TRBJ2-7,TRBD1,TGTGCCAGTAGTATAGGAGGGACAGGGGGAATCCACGAGCAGTACTTC,CASSIGGTGGIHEQYF
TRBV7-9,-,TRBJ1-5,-,TGTGCCAGCAGCTTGGGAGGGACCAATCAGCCCCAGCATTTT,CASSLGGTNQPQHF
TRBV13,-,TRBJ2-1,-,TGTGCCAGCAGCTTAGCCCTGAATGAGCAGTTCTTC,CASSLALNEQFF
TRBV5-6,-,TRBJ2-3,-,TGTGCCAGCAGCTTGGAGCGGCCAGATACGCAGTATTTT,CASSLERPDTQYF
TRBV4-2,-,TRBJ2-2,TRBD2,TGTGCCAGCAGCCAACCTCTTCCCCAACTAGCGGGCCCTTACCCCGGGGAGCTGTTTTTT,CASSQPLPQLAGPYPGELFF
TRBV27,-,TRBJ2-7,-,TGTGCCAGCAGTTTAAACCTTAACTCCTACGAGCAGTACTTC,CASSLNLNSYEQYF
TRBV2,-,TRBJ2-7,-,TGTGCCAGCAGTGAAGCCGGCAGGGTCTCCTACGAGCAGTACTTC,CASSEAGRVSYEQYF
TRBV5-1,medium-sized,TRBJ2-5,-,TGCGCCAGCGTTCCTGGCAGGGGCTTCCAAGAGACCCAGTACTTC,CASVPGRGFQETQYF
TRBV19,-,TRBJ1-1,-,TGTGCCAGTACGTCTTGGAACAGTCACACTGAAGCTTTCTTT,CASTSWNSHTEAFF
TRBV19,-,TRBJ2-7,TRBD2,TGTGCCAGTAGTCCCCGACTAGCGGGACGGGACGAGCAGTACTTC,CASSPRLAGRDEQYF
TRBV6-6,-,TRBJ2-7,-,TGTGCCAGCAGTTACAGGGTCGAGCAGTACTTC,CASSYRVEQYF
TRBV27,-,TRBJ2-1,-,TGTGCCAGCAGTTTTAAACCGATACGACCCAATGAGCAGTTCTTC,CASSFKPIRPNEQFF
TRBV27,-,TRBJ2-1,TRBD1,TGTGCCAGCAGTTACGTCTACGGACAGGGCTACAATGAGCAGTTCTTC,CASSYVYGQGYNEQFF
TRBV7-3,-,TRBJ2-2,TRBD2,TGTGCCAGCAGCCCCAGTAGCACGGTAGCGGGACCCGTCACCGGGGAGCTGTTTTTT,CASSPSSTVAGPVTGELFF
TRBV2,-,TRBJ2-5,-,TGTGCCAGCAGTGAATTCCTCGGGCACAACCAAGAGACCCAGTACTTC,CASSEFLGHNQETQYF
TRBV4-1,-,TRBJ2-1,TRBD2,TGCGCCAGCAGCCAAGAGGGGGGGTACTACAATGAGCAGTTCTTC,CASSQEGGYYNEQFF
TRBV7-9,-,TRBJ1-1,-,TGTGCCAGCAGCTCCCCCGGCGGGGGGCAGACTTTTGAAGCTTTCTTT,CASSSPGGGQTFEAFF
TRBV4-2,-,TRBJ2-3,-,TGTGCCAGCAGCCAAGAGGGGGCTATTGGCACAGATACGCAGTATTTT,CASSQEGAIGTDTQYF
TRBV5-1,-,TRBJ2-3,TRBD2,TGCGCCAGCAGCTTAGGGGCAACTAGCGGGGGCCCCACAGATACGCAGTATTTT,CASSLGATSGGPTDTQYF
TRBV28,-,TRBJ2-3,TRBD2,TGTGCCAGCGGTAGACTAGCGGAAGATACGCAGTATTTT,CASGRLAEDTQYF